This entry lists 4 T cell receptor beta chains sequenced from one sample in a study of shared T cell receptors in the human thymus (dated by TCRdb to the early 2020s). The protocol used for the library was the immunoSEQ multiplex PCR assay. The clones in this table, taken by TCRdb from immuneACCESS, are in-frame only. Not every clone is retained; where verified, under half of the shortfall comes from an unresolved V gene, and the cause of the rest is unknown. The sample profile shows roughly 700,000 clones; 85% to 90% of them were found once. The top ten hold approximately 0.01% of the sample. These same records also appear under a second study, on human thymus T cells.

The sample consisted of thymocytes. Receptors were obtained from a boy in the first two years of life with a congenital heart defect. Donor details come from another sample of the same person, matched by shared clones.

This clone was found once. The genes are TRBV6-1 and TRBJ1-5; D gene unclear. The germline gives CDR1 MNHNS, CDR2 SASEGT. CDR3 length: 15 residues. V dropped 2 bases and J dropped 10 bases, with 18 bases sitting between them. In DNA, the CDR3 is TGTGCCAGCAGTGAATTTGGTAGGTGCGGTCAACCCCAGCATTTT. Amino acids: CASSEFGRCGQPQHF.

This rearrangement joins TRBV4-3 to TRBJ2-1; TRBD2 is a possible D gene (6 bases). Germline V gene sequence: CDR1 LGHNA, CDR2 YSLEER. CDR3 size: 14 residues. V shed 4 bases and J shed 7 bases, with 14 bases lying between them. The CDR3: CASSPRDLSNEQFF. The CDR3 DNA sequence: TGCGCCAGCAGCCCACGGGACTTAAGTAATGAGCAGTTCTTC.

This clone was seen a single time. The chain has TRBV6-1 and TRBJ2-7, with 8 nucleotides matching TRBD1. This CDR3 has 12 residues. Germline loops: CDR1 MNHNS, CDR2 SASEGT. The V and J ends lost 5 bases and 7 bases, in that order; junction bases with no gene match: 4. The chain's CDR3 is CASSRDRGEQYF. CDR3 sequence (DNA): TGTGCCAGCAGTCGCGACAGGGGAGAGCAGTACTTC.

V gene TRBV4-2 combines with J gene TRBJ2-1, with 9 bases lining up with TRBD2. Trimming took 0 bases from V and 2 from J; bases not matched to a gene: 14. CDR3 length: 20 residues. Per germline, CDR1 LGHNA and CDR2 YNFKEQ. The CDR3 sequence: CASSQEPRPQSGRTYNEQFF. In DNA form, the CDR3 reads TGTGCCAGCAGCCAAGAGCCCAGGCCCCAGAGCGGGAGGACCTACAATGAGCAGTTCTTC.